Shown below are 16 T cell receptor beta chains from a single sample sequenced in a study of neoadjuvant anti-PD-1 for oral cavity cancer. Time point noted: after neoadjuvant nivolumab, at surgical resection. Measured with immunoSEQ multiplex PCR; TCRdb has only the in-frame clones, and not every one. The sample gives about 14,000 clones, 60% to 80% of which show up once; approximately 2.3% is in the top ten. The material sequenced was PBMCs, taken after nivolumab (anti-PD-1) treatment. The receptors here all came from a person between 35 and 79 years old with oral cavity squamous cell carcinoma.

To note about this clone: The junction shows a germline mismatch at one end, possibly a read error. For the CDR3, the DNA is TGCAGCGTTGATGGGCAGGGTGAGGTTTTT. Its translation is CSVDGQGEVF. The chain carries TRBV29-1 and TRBJ2-3; a weak D match, TRBD1 (5 bases). The CDR3 consists of 10 residues. The germline gives CDR1 SQVTM, CDR2 ANQGSEA.

This clone has a handful of counts. This chain joins TRBV2 and TRBJ2-1; D not resolved. The germline CDR1 and CDR2 sequences are SNHLY and FYNNEI. V lost 1 base, J lost 5 bases, and 9 bases lay in between. CDR3 length equals 14 residues. CDR3 in amino acids: CASSEVGRHNEQFF. Here the CDR3 DNA reads TGTGCCAGCAGTGAAGTGGGTAGGCACAATGAGCAGTTCTTC.

V is TRBV4-1 and J is TRBJ2-7, with 7 positions matching TRBD1. V lost 3 bases, J lost 3 bases, and 5 bases stayed unmatched. CDR1 MGHRA and CDR2 YSYEKL come from the germline V gene. This CDR3 comprises 14 residues. The CDR3 DNA reads as TGCGCCAGCAGCCAGGGGGACAGTTACTACGAGCAGTACTTC. Translating gives CASSQGDSYYEQYF.

This clone was recorded a few times. V is TRBV30 and J is TRBJ2-7; 13 nucleotides agree with TRBD2. V lost 3 bases, J lost 6 bases, and 20 bases stayed unmatched. Germline CDR1 reads GTSNPN; CDR2 reads SVGIG (reference sequence). The CDR3 is 19 amino acids. Here the CDR3 reads CAWSSDQLGTSGTVFEQYF. The CDR3 coding sequence is TGTGCCTGGAGCTCGGACCAGTTAGGGACTAGCGGGACAGTTTTCGAGCAGTACTTC.

Details on this clone: Given the absence of the conserved phenylalanine or tryptophan at the CDR3 end, a read error is likely. The DNA is omitted, as the CDR3 cannot be located on it reliably, and the CDR3 follows TCRdb's listing. V usage is TRBV19 and J usage is TRBJ1-1; whether TRBD1, the table's D call, matches the DNA was not checked. Ends included, the CDR3 has 10 residues. Germline values: CDR1 LNHDA, CDR2 SQIVND (reference sequence). CDR3: CASSRGTVSA.

Only one count was recorded for this clone. Here the CDR3 DNA reads TGTGCCAGCAGGAGCAGACTAGCGACTGCTAGCACAGATACGCAGTATTTT. As protein: CASRSRLATASTDTQYF. The rearrangement joins TRBV7-2 to TRBJ2-3, with 8 bases lining up with TRBD2. This CDR3 contains 17 residues. The germline gives CDR1 SGHTA, CDR2 FQGNSA. V trimming: 6 bases; J trimming: 0 bases; junction bases outside the gene matches: 11.

The CDR3 coding sequence is TGCAGCGTTAACAGGGGCCTGAGGGGTGAGCAGTTCTTC. It is translated as CSVNRGLRGEQFF. V is TRBV29-1 and J is TRBJ2-1, with 7 bases aligning to TRBD1. J lost 9 bases, V lost 5 bases, and 10 bases had no gene match. The V gene's germline CDR1 is SQVTM and CDR2 ANQGSEA. CDR3 size: 13 residues.

The rearrangement joins TRBV20-1 to TRBJ2-7, with a tentative D call TRBD2 (5 bases). Germline V gene lookup returns CDR1 DFQATT and CDR2 SNEGSKA (reference sequence). V dropped 3 bases and J dropped 2 bases, with 5 bases sitting between them. There are 11 residues in the CDR3. Written as DNA, the CDR3 is TGCAGTGCTAGCGGGACCTACGAGCAGTACTTC. Its translation: CSASGTYEQYF.

The chain has TRBV30 and TRBJ2-1, with TRBD2 matching over 10 bases. Per germline, CDR1 GTSNPN and CDR2 SVGIG (reference sequence). The CDR3 loop spans 13 amino acids. The V segment lost 8 bases and the J segment 7 bases; nucleotides outside the gene matches: 8. The CDR3 sequence: CARRLAGANEQFF. As DNA, the CDR3 is TGTGCCCGCCGGCTAGCGGGGGCAAATGAGCAGTTCTTC. Filled out from reference TRBV30 and TRBJ2-1, the complete variable domain reads SQTIHQWPATLVQPVGSPLSLECTVEGTSNPNLYWYRQAAGRGLQLLFYSVGIGQISSEVPQNLSASRPQDRQFILSSKKLLLSDSGFYLCARRLAGANEQFFGPGTRLTVL.

V and J are TRBV6-6 and TRBJ2-5, with no clear D. Germline-derived CDR1 and CDR2 are MNHNY and SVGAGI (reference sequence). V was trimmed by 2 bases and J by 5 bases, leaving 3 bases between them. The CDR3 runs to 11 residues. The CDR3 protein is CASSYGETQYF. The CDR3 coding sequence is TGTGCCAGCAGTTACGGGGAGACCCAGTACTTC.

The chain recombines TRBV11-1 with TRBJ2-7, with 8 positions matching TRBD2. The CDR3 contains 15 residues. Germline values: CDR1 SGHAT, CDR2 FQDESV (reference sequence). V was clipped by 5 bases and J by 2 bases; unmatched bases: 8. DNA of the CDR3: TGTGCCAGCAGCGTAACTAGCGGTTATACCTACGAGCAGTACTTC. Protein: CASSVTSGYTYEQYF. Supplemented by reference TRBV11-1 and TRBJ2-7, the full variable domain reads EAEVAQSPRYKITEKSQAVAFWCDPISGHATLYWYRQILGQGPELLVQFQDESVVDDSQLPKDRFSAERLKGVDSTLKIQPAELGDSAMYLCASSVTSGYTYEQYFGPGTRLTVT.

The rearrangement links TRBV15 to TRBJ2-3; 7 nucleotides match TRBD1. Looked up from germline, CDR1 is LNHNV and CDR2 is YYDKDF (reference sequence). V dropped 0 bases and J dropped 0; count of bases not matched to a gene: 6. The CDR3 consists of 17 residues. CDR3 DNA sequence: TGTGCCACCAGCAGAGATTTGTGGGGACAGAGCACAGATACGCAGTATTTT. This translates into CATSRDLWGQSTDTQYF.

The chain combines TRBV30 with TRBJ1-2; D unclear. Trimming took off 3 bases at V and 8 bases at J, with 13 bases between the two ends. Germline-derived CDR1 and CDR2 are GTSNPN and SVGIG (reference sequence). The CDR3 runs to 12 residues. CDR3 sequence: CAWRYPGWGYTF. The DNA for the CDR3 is TGTGCCTGGAGATACCCAGGTTGGGGCTACACCTTC. The full variable domain, rest sourced from reference TRBV30 and TRBJ1-2, is SQTIHQWPATLVQPVGSPLSLECTVEGTSNPNLYWYRQAAGRGLQLLFYSVGIGQISSEVPQNLSASRPQDRQFILSSKKLLLSDSGFYLCAWRYPGWGYTFGSGTRLTVV.

The chain carries TRBV4-1 and TRBJ2-1; 12 bases align to TRBD1. V shed 4 bases and J 8 bases; nucleotides not matched to a gene: 6. The CDR3 runs 15 residues. From germline, CDR1 is MGHRA and CDR2 YSYEKL. The CDR3 nucleotides are TGCGCCAGCAGCCCAGGGACAGGGGGCAGGTATGAGCAGTTCTTC. Protein product: CASSPGTGGRYEQFF.

This chain uses TRBV4-1 with TRBJ2-1; D unclear. Germline loops: CDR1 MGHRA, CDR2 YSYEKL. The CDR3 runs to 16 residues. Deletions cut 0 bases from V and 9 bases from J, with 18 bases between. The CDR3 DNA follows: TGCGCCAGCAGCCAAGAGTACGGACGCCGTAGTATTGAGCAGTTCTTC. Translation gives CASSQEYGRRSIEQFF.

This clone has a handful of counts. The chain uses TRBV27 and TRBJ2-7; no firm D call. V was clipped by 0 bases and J by 0 bases, with 12 bases between them. The CDR3 has 16 residues. The germline V gene has CDR1 MNHEY and CDR2 SMNVEV (reference sequence). The CDR3 bases are TGTGCCAGCAGTTTATCGGCCAGCCTCGCCTCCTACGAGCAGTACTTC. It is translated as CASSLSASLASYEQYF.